This T cell receptor beta chain was sequenced during a study of a mutant IDH1 vaccine in newly diagnosed glioma (TCRdb year 2021). Looking at the study overall: In the chemotherapy-containing groups, vaccination started alongside temozolomide cycles, whereas in patients who had radiotherapy alone it started 4-6 weeks after radiotherapy. Longitudinal TCRB deep sequencing was done for some 26 treated patients, wherever samples were available for exploratory analyses. Before enrollment, most patients had been given radiochemotherapy with temozolomide as standard therapy, while the rest had received either radiotherapy alone or temozolomide alone. Visit V12 was the week-35 safety follow-up and visit V13 was the week-47 end of study. The roughly 32 treated patients were about 60% male and 37.5% female, with a mean age of approximately 40 years. Peripheral blood was collected at six visits: V03 (baseline), V05, V07, V10, V12 and V13. What the study reported, not specific to this receptor: Pseudoprogression appeared unrelated to alterations in the top peripheral T cell clonotypes detected by TCRB sequencing. Selection of PBMC samples for TCRB deep sequencing was based on availability. Vaccine-induced immune responses across multiple MHC alleles were detected in approximately 94% of patients. According to the authors, sample limitations meant that analyses of patient blood samples could not be reproduced.

Measured from the cysteine to the phenylalanine, the CDR3 is 12 residues long. Just the 36-base CDR3 DNA is kept, in frame starting at base 1. CDR1 is given as ENHRY and CDR2 as SYGVKD, both from the germline V gene. V sheds 7 bases and J sheds 8 bases, leaving 14 bases between their ends. Library generation was performed with the immunoSEQ multiplex PCR assay. Rearranged TCR beta chain sequences were amplified using the hsTCRB Kit according to the manufacturer's protocol. TCRB libraries were sequenced on an Illumina MiSeq. The authors' analysis ran thus. Demultiplexing, trimming and gene mapping were performed with the kit vendor's proprietary platform. TCRdb provides this immuneACCESS table in a form limited to in-frame rearrangements. Some clones are lacking; in checked studies, under half of them reflect an unresolved V gene, and why the rest are absent is not known. The D gene and trimming were derived from the DNA, and the V and J assignments and clone size from that table. Present in this sample are about 83,000 clones, 75% to 90% of which were seen just once. The ten largest make up around 5% of the sample.

This specimen's time point label, per the study, means: week 47, end of study. A 20-mer mutant IDH1 peptide at 300 micrograms in Montanide made up each vaccine dose, which was injected subcutaneously together with topical imiquimod. Patients received eight vaccinations in weeks 1, 3, 5, 7, 11, 15, 19 and 23, corresponding to visits V03 through V10. Donors had newly diagnosed WHO grade 3 or 4 IDH1-mutant astrocytomas with loss of nuclear ATRX. The samples were drawn from NOA16, a multicentre, single-arm, open-label phase I trial in Germany that tested a mutant IDH1 peptide vaccine in humans for the first time. Genomic DNA for TCRB sequencing was extracted from EDTA blood using the DNeasy Blood and Tissue Kit. Regarding this clone: It has no known antigen specificity. No quality values exist for individual bases; no much larger clone is one base distant.

This TCR derives from a man aged 40-49 years with glioma. The sample consisted of PBMCs, taken from a glioma patient whose treatment included an IDH1 peptide vaccine. The chain is made from TRBV10-3 and TRBJ1-2; TRBD1 could be the D gene, as 5 bases match. The CDR3 reads as follows: CAINSGYEGYTF. The nucleotide sequence is given as TGTGCCATCAACTCAGGGTATGAAGGCTACACCTTC.